The 25 T cell receptor beta chains reported below all come from one sample, sequenced in a study of cytomegalovirus exposure and HLA in healthy donors. Both 60 Vbeta primers and 13 Jbeta primers went into the PCR. Repertoires were generated with immunoSEQ multiplex PCR, while TCRdb's copy carries only in-frame clones and drops some. Of about 190,000 clones listed, approximately 79% are singletons. Sequenced: PBMCs. The receptors here all came from a man between 35 and 55 years old in good health and CMV-seropositive.

The chain uses TRBV6-8 and TRBJ2-7; no clear D gene. In germline, CDR1 is MNHGY, CDR2 SAAAGT. V was clipped by 6 bases and J by 2 bases, with 11 bases between them. The CDR3 length is 13 residues. The CDR3 is CASRRSATYEQYF. For the CDR3, the DNA is TGTGCCAGCAGAAGGTCAGCGACCTACGAGCAGTACTTC.

V gene TRBV9 combines with J gene TRBJ2-3; 12 bases fit TRBD2. Trimming cost V 3 bases and J 7 bases; bases outside gene matches: 6. Looked up from germline, CDR1 is SGDLS and CDR2 is YYNGEE. This CDR3 is 15 amino acids long. The CDR3 region is CASSGPSGGGYTQYF. The CDR3 DNA reads as TGTGCCAGCAGCGGCCCTAGCGGGGGGGGTTATACGCAGTATTTT.

The V call is TRBV5-6, the J call TRBJ2-5; maybe TRBD2 (6 bases). The assigned J gene may be wrong: the sequence end matches TRBJ2-7 better. Germline V CDR1 and CDR2: SGHDT, YYEEEE. The CDR3 spans 14 residues. The CDR3 loop reads CASSRGGGDYEQYF. The CDR3 coding sequence is TGTGCCAGCAGCCGCGGTGGCGGGGACTACGAGCAGTACTTC.

This chain uses TRBV6-1 with TRBJ2-7; 8 nucleotides match TRBD1. CDR1 and CDR2 from the germline V gene are MNHNS and SASEGT. The V gene end was trimmed by 4 bases and the J gene end by 4 bases; junction bases not matched to a gene: 12. The CDR3 sequence is 16 residues long. The CDR3 sequence: CASSGTRTGKVYEQYF. The CDR3, as DNA: TGTGCCAGCAGTGGCACCCGGACAGGGAAGGTATACGAGCAGTACTTC.

This clone has more than one count but fewer than ten. The V call is TRBV21-1, the J call TRBJ2-7; the table's D call, TRBD2, has no DNA check behind it. TRBV21-1 is a pseudogene locus. This CDR3 comprises 18 residues. The CDR3 loop is CASSHLTRCGGRTHEQYF. In DNA, the CDR3 is TGTGCCAGCAGCCACCTCACAAGATGCGGGGGGCGAACTCACGAGCAGTACTTC.

In DNA, the CDR3 is TGTGCCAGCAGCCGTAATCGGGGGGATTATGGCTACACCTTC. It encodes CASSRNRGDYGYTF. The chain carries TRBV9 and TRBJ1-2, with TRBD1 as a possible D gene (5 bases). The CDR3 spans 14 residues. Germline V CDR1 and CDR2: SGDLS, YYNGEE. Deletions cut 4 bases from V and 5 bases from J, with 15 bases between. Together with reference TRBV9 and TRBJ1-2, the CDR3 gives the full variable domain: DSGVTQTPKHLITATGQRVTLRCSPRSGDLSVYWYQQSLDQGLQFLIQYYNGEERAKGNILERFSAQQFPDLHSELNLSSLELGDSALYFCASSRNRGDYGYTFGSGTRLTVV.

The rearrangement joins TRBV6-5 to TRBJ1-4; D is possibly TRBD1 (6 bases). The germline V and J ends were trimmed by 5 bases and 8 bases, with 15 bases remaining between them. The germline V gene has CDR1 MNHEY and CDR2 SVGAGI. The CDR3 totals 14 residues. The CDR3, as DNA: TGTGCCAGCAGTGAGCTACTCAGGGGCGAAAAACTGTTTTTT. It translates to CASSELLRGEKLFF.

The chain joins TRBV6-5 to TRBJ2-7; a weak D match, TRBD2 (5 bases). Trimming left V 2 bases short and J 2 bases short, with 7 bases between. This CDR3 is 13 amino acids long. Germline CDR1 is MNHEY and CDR2 is SVGAGI. This CDR3 reads CASSYGLPYEQYF. The CDR3, as DNA: TGTGCCAGCAGTTACGGACTCCCCTACGAGCAGTACTTC.

CDR3 region: CASRSGTGASPLHF. The CDR3 bases are TGTGCCAGCAGGAGTGGGACAGGGGCCTCACCCCTCCACTTT. The chain employs TRBV25-1 and TRBJ1-6; TRBD1 agrees at 10 bases. CDR1 and CDR2 (germline): MGHDK, SYGVNS. CDR3 size: 14 residues. Unmatched junction bases numbered 6, after V lost 6 bases and J lost 10 bases.

The rearrangement uses TRBV28 and TRBJ2-7; D not resolved. V lost 5 bases, J lost 10 bases, and 12 bases lay in between. There are 11 residues in the CDR3. Germline values: CDR1 MDHEN, CDR2 SYDVKM. The CDR3 loop is CASSPTTFQYF. The CDR3 DNA is TGTGCCAGCAGTCCCACTACCTTTCAGTACTTC.

This clone was found once. The chain carries TRBV5-4 and TRBJ1-2; no firm D call. CDR3 length: 12 amino acids. Germline values: CDR1 SGHNT, CDR2 YYREEE (reference sequence). V was pared by 1 base and J by 4 bases, with 5 bases between. Written as DNA, the CDR3 is TGTGCCAGCAGCTTGTCAGTCTATGGCTACACCTTC. This gives the protein CASSLSVYGYTF.

This chain connects TRBV7-9 to TRBJ1-5; 9 bases match TRBD1. The CDR3 runs 15 residues. Germline V lookup: CDR1 SEHNR, CDR2 FQNEAQ (reference sequence). V dropped 5 bases and J dropped 4; count of bases not matched to a gene: 6. Here the CDR3 DNA reads TGTGCCAGCAGCCCTAGGACAGGGGTAAATCAGCCCCAGCATTTT. Its translation is CASSPRTGVNQPQHF.

The chain combines TRBV5-1 with TRBJ1-5, with TRBD1 matching over 8 bases. Germline values: CDR1 SGHRS, CDR2 YFSETQ. The CDR3 is 13 residues long. The J segment lost 5 bases and the V segment lost 4 bases, leaving 2 bases of the junction unmatched. CDR3 sequence reads: CASSETGDQPQHF. The CDR3 DNA follows: TGCGCCAGCAGCGAGACAGGGGATCAGCCCCAGCATTTT.

The count of this clone is one. The rearrangement links TRBV25-1 to TRBJ1-1; perhaps TRBD1 as D (6 bases). This CDR3 spans 14 amino acids. The germline V gene has CDR1 MGHDK and CDR2 SYGVNS. V shed 3 bases and J shed 0 bases, with 8 bases lying between them. CDR3 sequence reads: CASSEDSMNTEAFF. CDR3 DNA sequence: TGTGCCAGCAGTGAGGACAGCATGAACACTGAAGCTTTCTTT.

The sample holds one count of this clone. V usage is TRBV28 and J usage is TRBJ1-2; D not resolved. The CDR3 sequence is 11 residues long. The V and J ends lost 4 bases and 7 bases respectively, with 7 bases between them. Germline-derived CDR1 and CDR2 are MDHEN and SYDVKM. In DNA form, the CDR3 reads TGTGCCAGCAGTTCGGTTTCTGGCTACACCTTC. The encoded protein is CASSSVSGYTF.

This rearrangement joins TRBV7-2 to TRBJ2-2; 12 positions match TRBD2. CDR1 SGHTA and CDR2 FQGNSA come from the germline V gene. V lost 5 bases and J lost 1; bases outside the gene matches: 5. This CDR3 is built from 17 residues. The CDR3 loop is CASSITSGGRNTGELFF. The CDR3 DNA follows: TGTGCCAGCAGCATTACTAGCGGGGGGCGGAACACCGGGGAGCTGTTTTTT. The full variable domain, its missing parts supplied by reference TRBV7-2 and TRBJ2-2, is GAGVSQSPSNKVTEKGKDVELRCDPISGHTALYWYRQSLGQGLEFLIYFQGNSAPDKSGLPSDRFSAERTGGSVSTLTIQRTQQEDSAVYLCASSITSGGRNTGELFFGEGSRLTVL.

The rearrangement joins TRBV5-4 to TRBJ2-3; 15 bases are shared with TRBD2. The V segment lost 2 bases and the J segment 4 bases; nucleotides outside the gene matches: 2. This CDR3 is 16 amino acids long. Germline V gene lookup returns CDR1 SGHNT and CDR2 YYREEE (reference sequence). The CDR3: CASSFGTSGRPDTQYF. CDR3 nucleotides: TGTGCCAGCAGCTTCGGGACTAGCGGGAGGCCAGATACGCAGTATTTT.

The chain joins TRBV27 to TRBJ1-5; weak D call: TRBD1 (6 bases). The germline CDR1 and CDR2 sequences are MNHEY and SMNVEV (reference sequence). Trimming left V 4 bases short and J 4 bases short, with 17 bases between. This CDR3 spans 16 amino acids. The CDR3 sequence is CASSSTPGQLNQPQHF. CDR3 coding DNA: TGTGCCAGCAGTTCTACCCCCGGACAGTTGAATCAGCCCCAGCATTTT.

This clone is a singleton in its sample. The V call is TRBV7-9, the J call TRBJ1-1; the D is unclear. CDR1 and CDR2 (germline): SEHNR, FQNEAQ (reference sequence). Trimming left V 1 base short and J 6 bases short, with 12 bases between. The CDR3 runs to 14 residues. In nucleotides, the CDR3 is TGTGCCAGCAGCTTAGAAGGCCGGCGGGCTGAAGCTTTCTTT. It specifies CASSLEGRRAEAFF.

This chain links TRBV5-8 with TRBJ1-5; the D gene is possibly TRBD1 (6 bases). Germline V CDR1 and CDR2: SGHTS, YDEGEE. This CDR3 has 15 amino acids. V lost 1 base and J 4 bases, leaving 12 bases between the germline ends. CDR3 region: CASSLPTGYNQPQHF. The CDR3 DNA reads TGTGCCAGCAGCTTGCCCACAGGGTATAATCAGCCCCAGCATTTT. The whole variable domain, remainder taken from reference TRBV5-8 and TRBJ1-5, is EAGVTQSPTHLIKTRGQQATLRCSPISGHTSVYWYQQALGLGLQFLLWYDEGEERNRGNFPPRFSGRQFPNYSSELNVNALELEDSALYLCASSLPTGYNQPQHFGDGTRLSIL.

The genes are TRBV27 and TRBJ2-7; 9 nucleotides align to TRBD2. This CDR3 has 22 residues. With V trimmed by 2 bases and J by 0 bases, 23 bases remained unmatched. Germline V CDR1 and CDR2: MNHEY, SMNVEV (reference sequence). As DNA, the CDR3 is TGTGCCAGCAGTTTAAAGCCCCAGATAGCGGGGGCCGCAAATCCCCCCTCCTACGAGCAGTACTTC. Its translation: CASSLKPQIAGAANPPSYEQYF.

A few counts support this clone. The chain uses TRBV6-6 and TRBJ1-2; no reliable D call. The CDR3 is 10 amino acids. Trimming removed 8 bases from V and 7 bases from J, with 8 bases in between. Germline CDR1 and CDR2: MNHNY and SVGAGI (reference sequence). The CDR3 region has the DNA TGTGCCAGCGCCTCGGGTGGCTACACCTTC. It yields the protein CASASGGYTF.

V usage is TRBV7-3 and J usage is TRBJ1-3; possible D gene TRBD1, 5 bases. This CDR3 has 14 amino acids. Germline CDR1 SGHTA, CDR2 FQGTGA. The ends were cut back, 5 bases at V and 4 bases at J, with 12 bases in the middle. In DNA form, the CDR3 reads TGTGCCAGCAGCCAGGGTGTACGCGGAAACACCATATATTTT. Translation gives CASSQGVRGNTIYF. The full variable domain, its missing parts supplied by reference TRBV7-3 and TRBJ1-3, is GAGVSQTPSNKVTEKGKYVELRCDPISGHTALYWYRQSLGQGPEFLIYFQGTGAADDSGLPNDRFFAVRPEGSVSTLKIQRTERGDSAVYLCASSQGVRGNTIYFGEGSWLTVV.

The chain has TRBV28 and TRBJ2-2; 9 positions agree with TRBD2. The CDR3 is 16 amino acids. V gave up 3 bases and J gave up 5 bases; unmatched junction bases: 7. Per germline, CDR1 MDHEN and CDR2 SYDVKM. The CDR3 loop is CASSLSQAGGTGELFF. The DNA of the CDR3 is TGTGCCAGCAGTTTGAGTCAAGCGGGGGGAACCGGGGAGCTGTTTTTT.

The chain uses TRBV6-5 and TRBJ2-3; weak D call: TRBD1 (6 bases). The germline V and J ends were trimmed by 0 bases and 5 bases, with 9 bases remaining between them. Looked up from germline, CDR1 is MNHEY and CDR2 is SVGAGI. CDR3 length: 14 residues. CDR3 nucleotide sequence: TGTGCCAGCAGTTACTCCCCAGGGGAAGATACGCAGTATTTT. Protein: CASSYSPGEDTQYF.